Reported below is one T cell receptor (beta chain). A few counts support this clonotype. The specificity of this receptor is unknown. One base away there is no much larger clone; base qualities are not given. Libraries were built with RACE. The run used a NextSeq 500. During library preparation, unique molecular identifiers were attached to individual cDNA molecules so that TCRs could be counted in a quantitative, reproducible way. For every blood RNA sample, sequencing covered both the TCR alpha and TCR beta chains. The study's own analysis went as follows. Samples had a median of approximately 96,000 TCRs, with a range from about 20,000 to 690,600. V, J and CDR3 annotation of the TCR reads was performed with the Decombinator software suite. To make PS versus PT1 abundance plots, every sample was subsampled to the same number of TCRs (28,000). Expanded TCRs were defined as absent before sensitization and observed at least eight times at the 2-week time point. TCRdb reprocessed the public reads (quality trimming at Q25 with fastp, clone calling with MiXCR) and kept in-frame beta chains. Identical CDR3 proteins give one entry, which carries the most common genes and DNA. The V and J calls reflect TCRdb's pipeline rather than the authors' work. The sample table records 330,000 or so distinct CDR3 sequences; roughly 6.3% of these occur just once. Together, the top ten hold 5% to 6% of the sample.

This sample was included in a study of human T cells and chemical hapten exposure (dated by TCRdb to 2020 to 2022). Notes on the research overall: For sensitization, 2% DPC in acetone was applied to a 2 cm by 2 cm area of upper inner arm skin. Weekly therapeutic DPC doses were additionally applied to the scalp of patients throughout the roughly 22-week study period. Patch tests used Finn chambers with 0.01% DPC on the upper back, scored after 6 days by International Contact Dermatitis Research Group standards. Alopecia areata with under or over 50% scalp involvement, alopecia totalis and alopecia universalis were represented in the patient cohort, which was mostly female. The libraries were sequenced as a pool, and the TCR yield per sample differed mostly because of small variations in library volumes within the pool. The study tracked peripheral blood TCR repertoire changes in vivo during primary and secondary sensitization to the hapten diphenylcyclopropenone (DPC) in alopecia patients. Blood samples were taken from patients before sensitization (week 0) and at 2, 6 and about 24 weeks after DPC sensitization. Blood for TCR sequencing was provided by twenty-nine alopecia patients at one to four time points (pre-sensitization, 2, 6 and 24 weeks). Paper-wide results and their limitations: Significantly more large CDR3 similarity clusters were formed by expanded TCRs than by pre-sensitization or healthy control sets, consistent with antigen-driven responses. Because every patient had alopecia, a presumed autoimmune disease, the patients' immune response might differ from that of healthy individuals. The number of TCRs above 1 in 1000 frequency did not change with DPC sensitization; there was no evidence of global repertoire structure alterations. Repeated subsampling changed both the strength of the expansion versus patch-test correlation and the threshold at which that correlation became significant. Patch test score was positively correlated with the number of PT1 expanded TCRs, with significance at thresholds 8, 16 and 32 but not at 4.

After removal of 5 bases from V and 5 bases from J, the junction retains 4 bases not matched to a gene. The germline V gene gives CDR1 as ENHRY and CDR2 as SYGVKD. The CDR3, cysteine through phenylalanine, is 13 amino acids long. This entry keeps only the CDR3 DNA: 39 bases, framed from base 1. The label giving this sample's time point can be read as: patch test 2, 6 weeks after DPC sensitization. The sample's treatment or condition label, decoded: therapeutic diphenylcyclopropenone sensitization with weekly scalp DPC. Blood at each patch-test visit was drawn before the patch test was applied. To be eligible, patients had to be aged 18 to 70, diagnosed with alopecia and judged suitable for DPC therapy, while pregnant patients were excluded. Unfractionated whole blood was collected in Tempus Blood RNA tubes, and total RNA was extracted from that blood.

The sequence was collected from a woman aged 18-29 years with alopecia areata. Some clones in this sample may be carry-over from other donors' samples. This chain is built from TRBV10-3 and TRBJ2-5; a stretch of 8 junction bases matches TRBD1. Sequences were derived from whole blood, sampled in connection with sensitization to the hapten diphenylcyclopropenone (DPC). DNA sequence: TGTGCCATCAGTACTCCAGGGGGCGAGACCCAGTACTTC. Its translation is CAISTPGGETQYF.